This T cell receptor beta chain came from a study of blood T cell repertoires in COVID-19. Trimming stripped 4 bases from V and 7 bases from J, with 13 bases between. The length of the CDR3 is 13 residues. CDR1 is SNHLY and CDR2 is FYNNEI in the germline V gene. In the original processing: Amplification with reference gene primers provided the estimates of nucleated cell counts. Assay used: immunoSEQ multiplex PCR; TCRdb lists only in-frame clones, some missing. V and J calls and clone size follow that table, whereas D and trimming were derived from the DNA. The table lists 400,000 or so clones, more than 75% of them singletons, with approximately 1.9% in the top ten.

Source material: PBMCs or T cells enriched from blood (not recorded which). The source is a man aged 35 to 55 in a cohort exposed to, infected with or recovered from COVID-19 (not recorded which). This chain connects TRBV2 to TRBJ1-1, with D possibly being TRBD1 (6 bases). The CDR3 spells CASSGTVTYEAFF. The CDR3 bases are TGTGCCAGCAGTGGGACAGTCACTTATGAAGCTTTCTTT. The whole variable domain, remainder taken from reference TRBV2 and TRBJ1-1, is EPEVTQTPSHQVTQMGQEVILRCVPISNHLYFYWYRQILGQKVEFLVSFYNNEISEKSEIFDDQFSVERPDGSNFTLKIRSTKLEDSAMYFCASSGTVTYEAFFGQGTRLTVV.